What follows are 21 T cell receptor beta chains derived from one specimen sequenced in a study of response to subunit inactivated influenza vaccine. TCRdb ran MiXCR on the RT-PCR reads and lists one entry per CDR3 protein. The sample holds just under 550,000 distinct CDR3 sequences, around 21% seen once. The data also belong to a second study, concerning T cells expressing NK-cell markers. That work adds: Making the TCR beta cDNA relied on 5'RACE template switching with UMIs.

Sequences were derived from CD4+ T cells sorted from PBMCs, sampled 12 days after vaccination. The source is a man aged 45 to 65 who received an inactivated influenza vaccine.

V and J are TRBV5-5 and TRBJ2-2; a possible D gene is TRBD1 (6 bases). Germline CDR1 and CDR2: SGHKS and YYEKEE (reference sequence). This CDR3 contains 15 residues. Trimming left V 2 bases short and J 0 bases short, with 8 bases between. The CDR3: CASSFEGANTGELFF. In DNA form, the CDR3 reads TGTGCCAGCAGCTTCGAGGGGGCGAACACCGGGGAGCTGTTTTTT.

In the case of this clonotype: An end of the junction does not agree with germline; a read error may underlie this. CDR3 amino acids: CAISNDRGANTEAFF. The DNA of the CDR3 is TGCGCCATCAGCAATGACAGGGGGGCGAACACTGAAGCTTTCTTT. V and J are TRBV5-1 and TRBJ1-1; 9 nucleotides match TRBD1. The CDR3 covers 15 residues. Germline CDR1 SGHRS, CDR2 YFSETQ.

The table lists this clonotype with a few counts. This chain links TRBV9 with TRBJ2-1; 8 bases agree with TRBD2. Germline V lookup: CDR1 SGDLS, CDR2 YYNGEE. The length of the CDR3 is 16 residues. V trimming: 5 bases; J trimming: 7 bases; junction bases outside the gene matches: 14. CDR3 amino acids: CASSGISGRSRNEQFF. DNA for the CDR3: TGTGCCAGCAGTGGCATAAGCGGGAGATCGAGGAATGAGCAGTTCTTC.

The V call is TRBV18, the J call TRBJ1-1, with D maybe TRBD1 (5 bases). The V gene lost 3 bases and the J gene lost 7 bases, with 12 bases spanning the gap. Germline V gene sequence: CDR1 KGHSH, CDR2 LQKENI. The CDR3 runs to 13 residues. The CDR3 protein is CASSPQGGGEAFF. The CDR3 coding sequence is TGTGCCAGCTCACCCCAGGGTGGAGGTGAAGCTTTCTTT.

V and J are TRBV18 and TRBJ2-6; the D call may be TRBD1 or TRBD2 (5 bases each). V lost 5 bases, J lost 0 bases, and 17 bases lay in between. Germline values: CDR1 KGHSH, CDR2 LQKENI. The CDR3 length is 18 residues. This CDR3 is CASSATGTGSSGANVLTF. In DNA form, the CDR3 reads TGTGCCAGCTCAGCGACCGGGACGGGAAGCTCTGGGGCCAACGTCCTGACTTTC.

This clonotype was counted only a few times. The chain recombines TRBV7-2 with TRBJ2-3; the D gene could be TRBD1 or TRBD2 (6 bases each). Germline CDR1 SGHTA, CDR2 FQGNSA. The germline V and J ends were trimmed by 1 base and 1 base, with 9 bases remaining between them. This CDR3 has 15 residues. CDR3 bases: TGTGCCAGCAGCTTAGGGGGGGCGCGCACAGATACGCAGTATTTT. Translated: CASSLGGARTDTQYF.

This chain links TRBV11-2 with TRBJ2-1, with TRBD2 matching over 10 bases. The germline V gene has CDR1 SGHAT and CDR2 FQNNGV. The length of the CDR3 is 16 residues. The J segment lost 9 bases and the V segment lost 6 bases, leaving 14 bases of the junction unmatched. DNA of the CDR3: TGTGCCAGCAGTTTAACCGGGACTAGCGTAGGGGGTGAGCAGTTCTTC. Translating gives CASSLTGTSVGGEQFF.

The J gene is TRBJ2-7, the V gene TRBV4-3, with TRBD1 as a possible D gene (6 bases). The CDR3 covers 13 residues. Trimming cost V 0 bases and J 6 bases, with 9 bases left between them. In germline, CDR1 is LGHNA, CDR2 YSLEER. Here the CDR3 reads CASSQEPGAEQYF. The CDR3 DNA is TGCGCCAGCAGCCAAGAGCCAGGGGCCGAGCAGTACTTC.

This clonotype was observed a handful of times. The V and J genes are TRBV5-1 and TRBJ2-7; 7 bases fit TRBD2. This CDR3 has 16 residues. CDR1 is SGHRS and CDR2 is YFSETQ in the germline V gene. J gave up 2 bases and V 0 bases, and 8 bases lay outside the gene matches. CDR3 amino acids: CASSLASPSGTYEQYF. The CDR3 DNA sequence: TGCGCCAGCAGCTTGGCTAGTCCTAGCGGAACCTACGAGCAGTACTTC. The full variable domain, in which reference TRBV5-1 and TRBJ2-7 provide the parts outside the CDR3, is KAGVTQTPRYLIKTRGQQVTLSCSPISGHRSVSWYQQTPGQGLQFLFEYFSETQRNKGNFPGRFSGRQFSNSRSEMNVSTLELGDSALYLCASSLASPSGTYEQYFGPGTRLTVT.

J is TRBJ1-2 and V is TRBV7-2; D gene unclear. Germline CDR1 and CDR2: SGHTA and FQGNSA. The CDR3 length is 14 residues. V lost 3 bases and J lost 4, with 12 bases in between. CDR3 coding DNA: TGTGCCAGCAGCTTTTTACGGCAGTCCTATGGCTACACCTTC. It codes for CASSFLRQSYGYTF.

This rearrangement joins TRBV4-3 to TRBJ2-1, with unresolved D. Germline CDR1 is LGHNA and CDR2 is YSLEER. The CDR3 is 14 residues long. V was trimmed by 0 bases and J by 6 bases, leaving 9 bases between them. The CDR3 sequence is CASSQERWGNEQFF. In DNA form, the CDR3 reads TGCGCCAGCAGCCAAGAAAGGTGGGGCAATGAGCAGTTCTTC.

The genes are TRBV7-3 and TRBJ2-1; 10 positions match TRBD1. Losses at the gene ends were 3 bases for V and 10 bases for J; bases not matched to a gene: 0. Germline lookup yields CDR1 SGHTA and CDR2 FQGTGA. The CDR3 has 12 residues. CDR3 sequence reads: CASSLTGGEQFF. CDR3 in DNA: TGTGCCAGCAGCTTGACAGGGGGCGAGCAGTTCTTC.

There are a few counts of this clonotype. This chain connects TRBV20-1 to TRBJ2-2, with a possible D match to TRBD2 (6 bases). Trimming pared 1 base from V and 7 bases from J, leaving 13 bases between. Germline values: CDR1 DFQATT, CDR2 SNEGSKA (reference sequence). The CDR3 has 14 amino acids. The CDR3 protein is CSARVGGAGGELFF. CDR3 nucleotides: TGCAGTGCTAGAGTGGGCGGGGCAGGCGGGGAGCTGTTTTTT.

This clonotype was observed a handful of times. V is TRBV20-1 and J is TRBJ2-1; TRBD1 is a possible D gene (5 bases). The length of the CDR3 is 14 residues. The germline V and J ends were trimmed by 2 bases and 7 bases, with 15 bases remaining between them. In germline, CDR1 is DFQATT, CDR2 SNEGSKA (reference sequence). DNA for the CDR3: TGCAGTGCTAGAAGACAGTCCCCCGGGAATGAGCAGTTCTTC. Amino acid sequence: CSARRQSPGNEQFF.

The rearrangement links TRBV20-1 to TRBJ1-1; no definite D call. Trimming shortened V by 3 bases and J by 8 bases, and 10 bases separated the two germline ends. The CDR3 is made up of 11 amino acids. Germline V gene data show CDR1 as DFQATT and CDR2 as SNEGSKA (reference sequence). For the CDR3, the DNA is TGCAGTGCTAGCCGGGGTCGAGAAGCTTTCTTT. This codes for CSASRGREAFF.

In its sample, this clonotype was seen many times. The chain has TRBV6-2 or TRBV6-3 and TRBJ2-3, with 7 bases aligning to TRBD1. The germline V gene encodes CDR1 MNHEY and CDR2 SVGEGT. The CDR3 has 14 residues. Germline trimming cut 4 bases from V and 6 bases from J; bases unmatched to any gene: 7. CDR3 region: CASSSLTGFDTQYF. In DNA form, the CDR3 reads TGTGCCAGCAGTTCGCTGACAGGGTTTGATACGCAGTATTTT.

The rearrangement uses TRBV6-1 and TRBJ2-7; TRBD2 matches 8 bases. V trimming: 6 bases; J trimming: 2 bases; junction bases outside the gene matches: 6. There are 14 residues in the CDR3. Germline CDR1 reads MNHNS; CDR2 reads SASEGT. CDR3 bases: TGTGCCAGCAGACCGGGGGGGGTAACCTACGAGCAGTACTTC. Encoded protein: CASRPGGVTYEQYF.

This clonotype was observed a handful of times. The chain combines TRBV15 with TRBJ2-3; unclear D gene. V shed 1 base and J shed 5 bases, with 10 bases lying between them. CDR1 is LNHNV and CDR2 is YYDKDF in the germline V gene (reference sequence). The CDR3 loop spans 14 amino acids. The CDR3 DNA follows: TGTGCCACCAGCAGAGTTCAGAATGGAGATACGCAGTATTTT. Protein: CATSRVQNGDTQYF.

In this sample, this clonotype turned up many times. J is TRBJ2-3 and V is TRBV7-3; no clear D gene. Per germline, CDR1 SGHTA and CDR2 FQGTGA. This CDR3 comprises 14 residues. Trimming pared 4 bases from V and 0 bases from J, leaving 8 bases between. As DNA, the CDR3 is TGTGCCAGCAGCTCGAGATCTAGCACAGATACGCAGTATTTT. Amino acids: CASSSRSSTDTQYF.

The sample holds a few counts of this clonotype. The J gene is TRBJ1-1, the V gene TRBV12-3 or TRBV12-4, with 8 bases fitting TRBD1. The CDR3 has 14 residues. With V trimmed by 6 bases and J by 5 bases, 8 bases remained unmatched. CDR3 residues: CASRRGQGATEAFF. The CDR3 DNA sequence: TGTGCCAGCAGACGAGGACAGGGAGCGACTGAAGCTTTCTTT.

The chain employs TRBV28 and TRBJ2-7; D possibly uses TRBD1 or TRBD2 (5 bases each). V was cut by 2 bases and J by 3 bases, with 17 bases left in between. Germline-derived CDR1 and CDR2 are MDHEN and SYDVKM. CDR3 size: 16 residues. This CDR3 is CASSLGGGRGFYEQYF. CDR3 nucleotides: TGTGCCAGCAGTTTAGGCGGAGGAAGGGGCTTCTACGAGCAGTACTTC. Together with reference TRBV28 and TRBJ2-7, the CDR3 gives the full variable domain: DVKVTQSSRYLVKRTGEKVFLECVQDMDHENMFWYRQDPGLGLRLIYFSYDVKMKEKGDIPEGYSVSREKKERFSLILESASTNQTSMYLCASSLGGGRGFYEQYFGPGTRLTVT.